What follows are 32 T cell receptor beta chains derived from one specimen sequenced in a study of T cells in Graves' hyperthyroidism and ophthalmopathy. RNA transcripts yielded amplified TCR beta CDR3 regions. An initial round of RT-PCR targeting the TCR CDR3 relied on the HTBI primer set. TCRdb ran MiXCR on the multiplex PCR reads and lists one entry per CDR3 protein. Seen here are 310,000 or so distinct CDR3 sequences, around 15% observed once, and the top ten hold approximately 57%. Sequencing used blood. The receptors stem from a woman aged 60-70 years with Graves' ophthalmopathy.

This clonotype was found a few times. The rearrangement links TRBV6-1 to TRBJ2-3; TRBD2 agrees at 13 bases. The trim removed 6 bases at V and 1 base at J, leaving 7 bases unmatched. The CDR3 is 17 amino acids. Germline CDR1 is MNHNS and CDR2 is SASEGT. The CDR3 DNA reads as TGTGCCAGCAGCCGGACTAGCGGGAGTTACGGCACAGATACGCAGTATTTT. Amino acid sequence: CASSRTSGSYGTDTQYF.

This clonotype was detected many times. The V call is TRBV6-5, the J call TRBJ2-3; 12 nucleotides line up with TRBD2. Germline values: CDR1 MNHEY, CDR2 SVGAGI. The CDR3 length is 17 residues. Germline trimming cut 2 bases from V and 4 bases from J; bases unmatched to any gene: 7. CDR3 loop: CASSYAQSSGRADTQYF. The CDR3 nucleotides read TGTGCCAGCAGTTACGCCCAATCTAGCGGGAGGGCAGATACGCAGTATTTT.

The chain is built from TRBV28 and TRBJ1-5, with D hard to call. Trimming removed 4 bases from V and 2 bases from J, with 15 bases in between. Germline V lookup: CDR1 MDHEN, CDR2 SYDVKM. This CDR3 spans 16 amino acids. The CDR3 DNA sequence: TGTGCCAGCAGTTGGGTCCCAGGTGAGGGCAATCAGCCCCAGCATTTT. Translation gives CASSWVPGEGNQPQHF. The full variable domain, in which reference TRBV28 and TRBJ1-5 provide the parts outside the CDR3, is DVKVTQSSRYLVKRTGEKVFLECVQDMDHENMFWYRQDPGLGLRLIYFSYDVKMKEKGDIPEGYSVSREKKERFSLILESASTNQTSMYLCASSWVPGEGNQPQHFGDGTRLSIL.

This clonotype was recorded at least ten times. The rearrangement uses TRBV25-1 and TRBJ2-3, with TRBD1 as a possible D gene (5 bases). The V and J ends lost 3 bases and 6 bases respectively, with 16 bases between them. This CDR3 has 15 residues. Germline CDR1 is MGHDK and CDR2 is SYGVNS. CDR3 sequence reads: CASSDWGRMGDTQYF. The CDR3 DNA follows: TGTGCCAGCAGTGACTGGGGCCGGATGGGGGATACGCAGTATTTT.

The chain employs TRBV5-1 and TRBJ2-5; D is perhaps TRBD2 (5 bases). The V gene lost 0 bases and the J gene lost 5 bases, with 17 bases spanning the gap. The germline CDR1 and CDR2 sequences are SGHRS and YFSETQ. This CDR3 comprises 16 residues. DNA of the CDR3: TGCGCCAGCAGCTTGGTGTCTACGGGAATCGCTGAGACCCAGTACTTC. It codes for CASSLVSTGIAETQYF.

This clonotype was detected ten times or more. DNA for the CDR3: TGTGCCAGCGGCCACAGGGGCGGGGAGCAGTACTTC. The encoded protein is CASGHRGGEQYF. V and J are TRBV12-3 or TRBV12-4 and TRBJ2-7; 7 bases are a match to TRBD1. This CDR3 has 12 residues. V dropped 8 bases and J dropped 7; count of bases not matched to a gene: 8.

This clonotype was seen a few times. This may stem from a read error, because a much larger clone lies one nucleotide away. The rearrangement uses TRBV20-1 and TRBJ2-5; D is possibly TRBD1 or TRBD2 (5 bases each). Per germline, CDR1 DFQATT and CDR2 SNEGSKA (reference sequence). Trimming removed 0 bases from V and 5 bases from J, with 16 bases in between. CDR3 size: 15 residues. The CDR3 sequence is CSARDPGRDAETQYF. As DNA, the CDR3 is TGCAGTGCTAGAGATCCGGGCAGGGACGCGGAGACCCAGTACTTC.

A few counts support this clonotype. As DNA, the CDR3 is TGCGCCAGCAGTGCGGCGACCAGGAGGTCTGGCTACACCTTC. It specifies CASSAATRRSGYTF. The gene calls are TRBV10-2 and TRBJ1-2; no clear D. V dropped 4 bases and J dropped 7 bases, with 16 bases sitting between them. The length of the CDR3 is 14 residues. Germline CDR1 reads WSHSY; CDR2 reads SAAADI.

This chain connects TRBV7-2 to TRBJ2-7; tentatively, D is TRBD2 (5 bases). V was shortened by 5 bases and J by 6 bases, with 20 bases between the two germline ends. The CDR3 is made up of 15 amino acids. Germline CDR1 SGHTA, CDR2 FQGNSA. Here the CDR3 DNA reads TGTGCCAGCAGCCCACGCCGGGATAAACTGGGCGAGCAGTACTTC. Encoded protein: CASSPRRDKLGEQYF.

This chain uses TRBV12-3 or TRBV12-4 with TRBJ2-2, with D perhaps TRBD2 (6 bases). CDR3 length equals 15 residues. V lost 2 bases to trimming and J lost 0 bases, with 7 bases between them. CDR3 loop: CASSLRGANTGELFF. DNA for the CDR3: TGTGCCAGCAGTTTACGCGGGGCGAACACCGGGGAGCTGTTTTTT.

This clonotype showed up just once. This could be a read error, since a much larger clone is one nucleotide away. This CDR3 is missing its conserved last phenylalanine or tryptophan, likely due to a read error. The chain is built from TRBV7-2 and TRBJ1-6; D gene unclear. Germline-derived CDR1 and CDR2 are SGHTA and FQGNSA. Trimming took 5 bases from V and 6 from J, leaving 5 bases between them. CDR3 size: 12 residues. The CDR3 DNA reads TGTGCCAGCAGCATCCTTAATTCACCCCTCCACCTT. This translates into CASSILNSPLHL.

This clonotype was detected many times. J is TRBJ2-1 and V is TRBV11-2; D is unclear. The germline V gene has CDR1 SGHAT and CDR2 FQNNGV. This CDR3 contains 15 residues. The germline V and J ends were trimmed by 3 bases and 1 base, with 10 bases remaining between them. The CDR3 DNA sequence: TGTGCCAGCAGCTTGGACCCGCGGTCCTACAATGAGCAGTTCTTC. As protein: CASSLDPRSYNEQFF.

This clonotype was seen repeatedly, ten times or more. The chain links TRBV18 to TRBJ2-1; maybe TRBD1 (6 bases). In germline, CDR1 is KGHSH, CDR2 LQKENI. V was trimmed by 2 bases and J by 0 bases, leaving 17 bases between them. The length of the CDR3 is 18 residues. CDR3 bases: TGTGCCAGCTCACCAATACTTCTCAGGGGCAACTCCTACAATGAGCAGTTCTTC. Protein: CASSPILLRGNSYNEQFF.

This clonotype was seen a few times. The CDR3 DNA reads TGTGCCAGCAGTTTTGGGAGCGCGAACACCGGGGAGCTGTTTTTT. Translated, it gives CASSFGSANTGELFF. The chain joins TRBV7-2 to TRBJ2-2; weak D call: TRBD2 (5 bases). The V gene's germline CDR1 is SGHTA and CDR2 FQGNSA. This CDR3 has 15 residues. The germline V and J ends were trimmed by 6 bases and 0 bases, with 11 bases remaining between them.

The chain couples TRBV7-9 to TRBJ1-4; possibly TRBD1 for D (5 bases). The V gene's germline CDR1 is SEHNR and CDR2 FQNEAQ (reference sequence). Trimming removed 4 bases at V and 2 bases at J, with 11 bases between. The CDR3 contains 15 residues. This CDR3 is CASSSSGRTNEKLFF. In nucleotides, the CDR3 is TGTGCCAGCAGCTCGTCAGGGAGGACTAATGAAAAACTGTTTTTT.

There are a few counts of this clonotype. A much larger clone differs from this one at a single base, so this may be a read error. The genes are TRBV11-2 and TRBJ1-4; D uncertain. The V end was cut by 4 bases, the J end by 7 bases, with 7 bases between. Per the germline V gene, CDR1 is SGHAT and CDR2 is FQNNGV. The length of the CDR3 is 12 residues. Written as DNA, the CDR3 is TGTGCCAGCAGCTCGAATCTTGAAAAACTGTTTTTT. It translates to CASSSNLEKLFF.

This clonotype was seen ten or more times. The chain recombines TRBV7-8 with TRBJ1-6, with 7 bases lining up with TRBD1. The germline CDR1 and CDR2 sequences are SGHVS and FQNEAQ. The CDR3 loop spans 16 amino acids. V lost 5 bases, J lost 8 bases, and 12 bases stayed unmatched. CDR3 residues: CASSITQGGVDSPLHF. The DNA of the CDR3 is TGTGCCAGCAGCATTACTCAGGGGGGAGTTGATTCACCCCTCCACTTT.

This clonotype was recorded a few times. V is TRBV12-3 or TRBV12-4 and J is TRBJ1-4; D perhaps matches TRBD1 (6 bases). CDR3 length: 14 residues. With 3 bases removed from V and 4 bases from J, the gap between germline ends came to 9 bases. The CDR3 sequence: CASSFTGFNEKLFF. CDR3 bases: TGTGCCAGCAGTTTTACAGGGTTTAATGAAAAACTGTTTTTT.

This clonotype was recorded at least ten times. The chain employs TRBV11-2 and TRBJ1-1; D might be TRBD1 (6 bases). V was shortened by 8 bases and J by 0 bases, with 13 bases between the two germline ends. This CDR3 has 14 residues. Germline values: CDR1 SGHAT, CDR2 FQNNGV. DNA of the CDR3: TGTGCCAGCCTTAGGACAGAGATGAACACTGAAGCTTTCTTT. It specifies CASLRTEMNTEAFF. The full variable domain, in which reference TRBV11-2 and TRBJ1-1 provide the parts outside the CDR3, is EAGVAQSPRYKIIEKRQSVAFWCNPISGHATLYWYQQILGQGPKLLIQFQNNGVVDDSQLPKDRFSAERLKGVDSTLKIQPAKLEDSAVYLCASLRTEMNTEAFFGQGTRLTVV.

The genes are TRBV5-1 and TRBJ2-7; D not certain. The CDR3 runs to 14 residues. V dropped 4 bases and J dropped 2 bases, with 13 bases sitting between them. Germline assignment: CDR1 SGHRS and CDR2 YFSETQ. Here the CDR3 DNA reads TGCGCCAGCAGCGACCGGCCCCTAACCTACGAGCAGTACTTC. Residues: CASSDRPLTYEQYF.

This clonotype was seen repeatedly, ten times or more. The CDR3 DNA reads as TGTGCCAGCAGTGACAGGGTCCCCTACGAGCAGTACTTC. It yields the protein CASSDRVPYEQYF. J is TRBJ2-7 and V is TRBV28; TRBD1 matches at 7 bases. The V gene end was trimmed by 5 bases and the J gene end by 2 bases; junction bases not matched to a gene: 3. The CDR3 contains 13 residues. Germline-derived CDR1 and CDR2 are MDHEN and SYDVKM.

The rearrangement joins TRBV7-9 to TRBJ2-2; 13 nucleotides match TRBD2. Germline loops: CDR1 SEHNR, CDR2 FQNEAQ (reference sequence). The J segment lost 1 base and the V segment lost 8 bases, leaving 13 bases of the junction unmatched. The CDR3 extends over 19 amino acids. Here the CDR3 DNA reads TGTGCCAGCTCCCTTGATCCGGGACTAGCGGGAAGGAACACCGGGGAGCTGTTTTTT. Its translation: CASSLDPGLAGRNTGELFF.

This clonotype was seen many times. The chain carries TRBV10-3 and TRBJ1-3, with 8 nucleotides matching TRBD1. CDR3 length: 16 residues. Trimming cost V 2 bases and J 0 bases; bases outside gene matches: 3. Germline V CDR1 and CDR2: ENHRY, SYGVKD. The CDR3 nucleotides read TGTGCCATCAGTGAGGGACAGGGCCACTCTGGAAACACCATATATTTT. Translated, it gives CAISEGQGHSGNTIYF.

This clonotype was counted a few times. The chain recombines TRBV18 with TRBJ1-2; 12 bases match TRBD1. With 3 bases clipped from V and 7 bases from J, the junction kept 3 bases outside the gene matches. The CDR3 is 14 amino acids. Germline V gene sequence: CDR1 KGHSH, CDR2 LQKENI. CDR3 amino acids: CASSPGTGGVGYTF. In DNA form, the CDR3 reads TGTGCCAGCTCACCTGGGACAGGGGGCGTTGGCTACACCTTC. The full variable domain, rest sourced from reference TRBV18 and TRBJ1-2, is NAGVMQNPRHLVRRRGQEARLRCSPMKGHSHVYWYRQLPEEGLKFMVYLQKENIIDESGMPKERFSAEFPKEGPSILRIQQVVRGDSAAYFCASSPGTGGVGYTFGSGTRLTVV.

This clonotype has ten or more counts. The chain uses TRBV12-3 or TRBV12-4 and TRBJ1-2; 9 bases match TRBD1. Trimming took 3 bases from V and 6 from J; bases not matched to a gene: 11. There are 16 residues in the CDR3. The CDR3 loop is CASSFGGTGRVNGYTF. CDR3 coding DNA: TGTGCCAGCAGTTTTGGAGGGACAGGGCGGGTGAATGGCTACACCTTC.

The sample holds a few counts of this clonotype. V usage is TRBV5-6 and J usage is TRBJ2-1; no firm D call. Germline CDR1 is SGHDT and CDR2 is YYEEEE. The CDR3 loop spans 15 amino acids. V was pared by 4 bases and J by 7 bases, with 18 bases between. The CDR3 is CASSLWVRRMNEQFF. The CDR3 coding sequence is TGTGCCAGCAGCCTATGGGTGCGACGGATGAATGAGCAGTTCTTC.

The chain combines TRBV12-5 with TRBJ1-6; TRBD1 matches 7 bases. V lost 2 bases and J lost 0; bases outside the gene matches: 10. The CDR3 contains 19 residues. Germline V gives CDR1 LGHNT, CDR2 FRNRAP. CDR3: CASGLSPRDSRSYNSPLHF. The CDR3 nucleotides are TGTGCTAGTGGTTTGTCACCCAGGGACAGCCGCTCCTATAATTCACCCCTCCACTTT.

This clonotype was found a few times. V is TRBV6-2 or TRBV6-3 and J is TRBJ1-5; no definite D call. Between the trimmed V and J ends, which lost 8 bases and 5 bases, there was a span of 10 bases. CDR1 and CDR2 from the germline V gene are MNHEY and SVGEGT. This CDR3 comprises 12 residues. For the CDR3, the DNA is TGTGCCAGCCGCGACCCCGATCAGCCCCAGCATTTT. It translates to CASRDPDQPQHF.

This clonotype showed up many times. The genes are TRBV20-1 and TRBJ2-3, with a weak D call TRBD1 (6 bases). CDR1 DFQATT and CDR2 SNEGSKA come from the germline V gene (reference sequence). V lost 4 bases, J lost 1 base, and 18 bases lay in between. This CDR3 comprises 16 residues. This chain's CDR3 is CSAINLQGWGTDTQYF. As DNA, the CDR3 is TGCAGTGCTATTAACCTACAGGGATGGGGCACAGATACGCAGTATTTT.

Comments on this clonotype: At one end the junction does not follow the germline gene, possibly because of a read error. The rearrangement uses TRBV7-8 and TRBJ1-2; 9 positions match TRBD1. Germline CDR1 and CDR2: SGHVS and FQNEAQ. CDR3 length equals 14 residues. The DNA for the CDR3 is TGTGCCAGCGGCTTTTGGGACAGGGACTATGGCTACACCTTC. Translating gives CASGFWDRDYGYTF.

The chain uses TRBV6-2 or TRBV6-3 and TRBJ1-1; D call uncertain. CDR3 length: 15 residues. From germline, CDR1 is MNHEY and CDR2 SVGEGT. Trimming removed 2 bases at V and 0 bases at J, with 10 bases between. CDR3 bases: TGTGCCAGCAGTTACCACGGATTTATGAACACTGAAGCTTTCTTT. It encodes CASSYHGFMNTEAFF.

The table lists this clonotype with many counts. The CDR3 loop reads CASSLDLTVPGGYTF. In DNA form, the CDR3 reads TGTGCCAGCAGCTTAGATCTGACAGTACCGGGTGGCTACACCTTC. The gene calls are TRBV11-2 and TRBJ1-2; the D gene is possibly TRBD1 (5 bases). The germline CDR1 and CDR2 sequences are SGHAT and FQNNGV. Trimming removed 0 bases at V and 7 bases at J, with 15 bases between. CDR3 length: 15 residues.